The clone carrying this TCR beta chain was counted a few times. This sample is drawn from a study of blood T cell repertoires in COVID-19. Across the study: The United States, Italy and Spain supplied acute and convalescent COVID-19 samples. In each case, the material was cDNA or gDNA derived from T cells, B-cell-depleted T cells, or PBMCs.

Authors' analysis steps: Estimation of nucleated cell counts was performed using reference gene primer amplification. Assay used: immunoSEQ multiplex PCR; TCRdb lists only in-frame clones, some missing. The V and J calls and clone size come from that table; D and trimming were worked out from the DNA. The table has approximately 160,000 clones, roughly 84% seen once. The ends were cut back, 6 bases at V and 5 bases at J, with 19 bases in the middle. The CDR3 runs to 15 residues. The germline V gene encodes CDR1 MDHEN and CDR2 SYDVKM. The clonotype originates from a man aged 18-30 years with active or convalescent COVID-19. This sequence joins TRBV28 and TRBJ1-1; D not certain. Source material: peripheral blood. In nucleotides, the CDR3 is TGTGCCAGCAGCCCCGTTGGCTCAAGAACAACTGAAGCTTTCTTT. Its protein product is CASSPVGSRTTEAFF. Full variable domain (rest looked up from reference TRBV28 and TRBJ1-1): DVKVTQSSRYLVKRTGEKVFLECVQDMDHENMFWYRQDPGLGLRLIYFSYDVKMKEKGDIPEGYSVSREKKERFSLILESASTNQTSMYLCASSPVGSRTTEAFFGQGTRLTVV.